This T cell receptor (beta chain) stems from a study of blood T cell repertoires in COVID-19. The overall study: Acute-phase and convalescent COVID-19 samples originated in the United States, Italy and Spain. PBMCs, B-cell-depleted T cells, or T cells provided the cDNA or gDNA that made up the material.

In the source study's methods: Nucleated cell counts were estimated from reference gene primer amplification. The table came from immunoSEQ multiplex PCR; TCRdb's copy has only in-frame clones and leaves some out. V, J and clone size derive from that table, while D and trimming were established from the DNA sequence. The table shows a few hundred thousand clones, with 65% to 90% occurring only once. This clonotype was sampled from a man between 45 and 60 years old with active or convalescent COVID-19. Specimen: peripheral blood.

As DNA, the CDR3 is TGTGCCAGCAGTGGTACGAGCGCCCTCGGGGAAAAACTGTTTTTT. Translating gives CASSGTSALGEKLFF. The chain couples TRBV27 to TRBJ1-4, with D unresolved. V shed 5 bases and J shed 8 bases, with 18 bases lying between them. CDR3 length equals 15 residues. Germline assignment: CDR1 MNHEY and CDR2 SMNVEV (reference sequence).